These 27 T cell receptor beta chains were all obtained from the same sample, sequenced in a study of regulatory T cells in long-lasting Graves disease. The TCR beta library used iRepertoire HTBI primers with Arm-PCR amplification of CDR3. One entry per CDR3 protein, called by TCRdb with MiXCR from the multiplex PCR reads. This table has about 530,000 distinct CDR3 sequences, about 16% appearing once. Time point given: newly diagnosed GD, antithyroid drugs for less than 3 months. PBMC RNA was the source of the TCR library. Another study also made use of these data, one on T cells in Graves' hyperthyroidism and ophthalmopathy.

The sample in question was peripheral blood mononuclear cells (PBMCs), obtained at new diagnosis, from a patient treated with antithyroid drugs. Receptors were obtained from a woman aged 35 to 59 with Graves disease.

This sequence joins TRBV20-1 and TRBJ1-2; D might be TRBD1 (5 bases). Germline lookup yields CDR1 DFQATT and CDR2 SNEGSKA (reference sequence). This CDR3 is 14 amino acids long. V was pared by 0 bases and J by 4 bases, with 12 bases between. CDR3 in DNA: TGCAGTGCTAGAGATCCCACGGGGGGCTATGGCTACACCTTC. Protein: CSARDPTGGYGYTF.

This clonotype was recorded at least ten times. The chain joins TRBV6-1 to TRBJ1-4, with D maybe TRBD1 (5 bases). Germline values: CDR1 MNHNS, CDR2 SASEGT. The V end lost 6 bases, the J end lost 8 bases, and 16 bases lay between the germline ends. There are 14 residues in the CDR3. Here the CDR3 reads CASRAGPQEEKLFF. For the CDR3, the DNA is TGTGCCAGCAGAGCAGGCCCACAGGAGGAAAAACTGTTTTTT.

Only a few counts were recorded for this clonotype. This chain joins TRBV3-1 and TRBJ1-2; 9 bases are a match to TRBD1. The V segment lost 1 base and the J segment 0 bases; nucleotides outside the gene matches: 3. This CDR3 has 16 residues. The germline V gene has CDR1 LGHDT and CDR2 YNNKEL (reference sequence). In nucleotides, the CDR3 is TGTGCCAGCAGCCAAGGGGACAGGGAAACTAACTATGGCTACACCTTC. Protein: CASSQGDRETNYGYTF.

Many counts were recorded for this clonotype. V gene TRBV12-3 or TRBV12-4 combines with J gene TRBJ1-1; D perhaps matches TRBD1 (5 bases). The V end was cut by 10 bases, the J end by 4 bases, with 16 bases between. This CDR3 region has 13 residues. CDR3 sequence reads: CATTHRGSTEAFF. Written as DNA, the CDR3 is TGTGCCACTACACACCGGGGCAGCACTGAAGCTTTCTTT.

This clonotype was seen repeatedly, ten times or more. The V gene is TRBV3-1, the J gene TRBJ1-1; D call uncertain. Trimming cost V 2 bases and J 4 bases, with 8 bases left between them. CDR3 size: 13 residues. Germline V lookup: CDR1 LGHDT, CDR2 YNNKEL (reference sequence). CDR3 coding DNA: TGTGCCAGCAGCCAAACAGCAGGCACTGAAGCTTTCTTT. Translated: CASSQTAGTEAFF.

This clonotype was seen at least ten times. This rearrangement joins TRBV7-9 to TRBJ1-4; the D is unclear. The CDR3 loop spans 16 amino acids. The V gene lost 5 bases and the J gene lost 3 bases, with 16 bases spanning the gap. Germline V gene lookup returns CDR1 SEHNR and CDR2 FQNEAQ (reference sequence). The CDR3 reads CASSPGGSSANEKLFF. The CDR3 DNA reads TGTGCCAGCAGCCCGGGAGGATCCTCGGCTAATGAAAAACTGTTTTTT.

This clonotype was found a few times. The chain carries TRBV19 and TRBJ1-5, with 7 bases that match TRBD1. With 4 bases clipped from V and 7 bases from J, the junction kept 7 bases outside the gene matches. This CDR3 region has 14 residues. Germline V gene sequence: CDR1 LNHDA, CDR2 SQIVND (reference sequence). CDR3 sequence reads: CASSTTGSMQPQHF. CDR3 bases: TGTGCCAGTAGTACGACAGGGAGTATGCAGCCCCAGCATTTT.

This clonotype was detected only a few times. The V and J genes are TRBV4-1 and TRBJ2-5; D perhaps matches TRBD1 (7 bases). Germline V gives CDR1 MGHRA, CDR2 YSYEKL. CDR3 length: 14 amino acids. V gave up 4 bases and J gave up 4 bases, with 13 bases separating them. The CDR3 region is CASSPRDRLETQYF. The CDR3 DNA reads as TGCGCCAGCAGCCCGCGGGACAGACTAGAGACCCAGTACTTC.

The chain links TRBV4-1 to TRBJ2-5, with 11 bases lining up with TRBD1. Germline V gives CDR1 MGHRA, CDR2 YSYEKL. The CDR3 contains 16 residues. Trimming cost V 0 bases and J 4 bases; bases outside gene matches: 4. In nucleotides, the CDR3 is TGCGCCAGCAGCCAAGACGGCGGGACAGGGGGAGAGACCCAGTACTTC. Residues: CASSQDGGTGGETQYF.

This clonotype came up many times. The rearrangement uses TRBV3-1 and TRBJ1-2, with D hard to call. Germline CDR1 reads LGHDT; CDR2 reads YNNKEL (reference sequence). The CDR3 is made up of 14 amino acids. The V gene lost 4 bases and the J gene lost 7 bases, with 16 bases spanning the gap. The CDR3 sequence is CASSPRMPGGGYTF. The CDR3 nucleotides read TGTGCCAGCAGCCCTAGGATGCCAGGCGGTGGCTACACCTTC.

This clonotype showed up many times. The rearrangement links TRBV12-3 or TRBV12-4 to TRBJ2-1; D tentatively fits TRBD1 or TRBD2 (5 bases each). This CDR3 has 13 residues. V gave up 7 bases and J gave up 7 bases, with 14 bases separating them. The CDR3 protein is CASIPGRSNEQFF. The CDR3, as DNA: TGTGCCAGCATCCCGGGACGGAGTAATGAGCAGTTCTTC.

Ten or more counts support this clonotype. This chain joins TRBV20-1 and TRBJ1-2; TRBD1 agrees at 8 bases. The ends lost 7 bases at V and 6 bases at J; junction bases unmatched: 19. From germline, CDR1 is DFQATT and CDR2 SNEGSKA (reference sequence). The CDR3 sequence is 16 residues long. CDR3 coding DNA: TGCAGTGTTCCAAAAAGGACAGGGACCTCGGGCGATGGCTACACCTTC. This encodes CSVPKRTGTSGDGYTF.

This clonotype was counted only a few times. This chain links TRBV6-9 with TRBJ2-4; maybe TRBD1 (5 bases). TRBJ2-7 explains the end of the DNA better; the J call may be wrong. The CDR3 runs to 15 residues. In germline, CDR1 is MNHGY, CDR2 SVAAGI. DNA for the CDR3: TGTGCCAGCAGTTACTCAGGGATGGGATCCTACGAGCAGTACTTC. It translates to CASSYSGMGSYEQYF.

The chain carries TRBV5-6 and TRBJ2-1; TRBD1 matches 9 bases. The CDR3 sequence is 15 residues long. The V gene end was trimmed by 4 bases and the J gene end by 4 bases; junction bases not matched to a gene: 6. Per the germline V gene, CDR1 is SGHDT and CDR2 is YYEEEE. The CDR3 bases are TGTGCCAGCAGCCCTGGGACAGGGCGATACAATGAGCAGTTCTTC. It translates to CASSPGTGRYNEQFF.

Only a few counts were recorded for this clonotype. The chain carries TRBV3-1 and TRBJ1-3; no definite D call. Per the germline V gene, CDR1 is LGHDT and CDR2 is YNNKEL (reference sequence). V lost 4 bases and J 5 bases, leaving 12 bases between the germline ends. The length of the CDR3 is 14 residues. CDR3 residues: CASSPTLSRNTIYF. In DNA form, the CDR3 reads TGTGCCAGCAGCCCGACCCTCTCGAGAAACACCATATATTTT.

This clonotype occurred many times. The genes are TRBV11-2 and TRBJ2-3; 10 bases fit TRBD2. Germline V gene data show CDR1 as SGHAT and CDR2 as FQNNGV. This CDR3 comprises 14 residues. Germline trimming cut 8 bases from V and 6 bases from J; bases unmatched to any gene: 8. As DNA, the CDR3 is TGTGCCAGCGAGCGGGGGGGTTTTATGGATACGCAGTATTTT. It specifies CASERGGFMDTQYF. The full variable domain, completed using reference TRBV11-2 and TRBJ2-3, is EAGVAQSPRYKIIEKRQSVAFWCNPISGHATLYWYQQILGQGPKLLIQFQNNGVVDDSQLPKDRFSAERLKGVDSTLKIQPAKLEDSAVYLCASERGGFMDTQYFGPGTRLTVL.

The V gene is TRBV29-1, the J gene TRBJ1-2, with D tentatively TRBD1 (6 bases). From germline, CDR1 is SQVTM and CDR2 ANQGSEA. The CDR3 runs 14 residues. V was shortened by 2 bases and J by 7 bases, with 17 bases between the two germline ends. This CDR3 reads CSVEMGHQYRGYTF. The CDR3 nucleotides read TGCAGCGTTGAAATGGGACACCAGTATCGTGGCTACACCTTC.

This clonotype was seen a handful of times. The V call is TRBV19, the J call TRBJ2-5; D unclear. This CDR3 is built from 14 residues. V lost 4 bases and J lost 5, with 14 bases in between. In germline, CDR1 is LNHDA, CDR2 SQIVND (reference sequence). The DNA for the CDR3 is TGTGCCAGTAGTAAAAGCAGTTCCATGGAGACCCAGTACTTC. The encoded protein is CASSKSSSMETQYF.

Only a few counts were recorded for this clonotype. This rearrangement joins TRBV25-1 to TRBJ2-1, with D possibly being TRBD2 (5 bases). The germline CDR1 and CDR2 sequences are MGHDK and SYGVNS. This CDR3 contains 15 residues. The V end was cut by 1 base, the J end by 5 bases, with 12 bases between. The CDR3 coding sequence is TGTGCCAGCAGTGAATCCGGCGGGCAGCACAATGAGCAGTTCTTC. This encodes CASSESGGQHNEQFF.

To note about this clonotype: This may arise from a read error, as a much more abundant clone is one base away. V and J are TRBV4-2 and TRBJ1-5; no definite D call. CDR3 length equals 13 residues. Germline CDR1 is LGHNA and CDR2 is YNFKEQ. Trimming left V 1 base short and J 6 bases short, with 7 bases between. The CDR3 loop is CASSQVGPQPQHF. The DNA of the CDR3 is TGTGCCAGCAGCCAAGTAGGGCCTCAGCCCCAGCATTTT.

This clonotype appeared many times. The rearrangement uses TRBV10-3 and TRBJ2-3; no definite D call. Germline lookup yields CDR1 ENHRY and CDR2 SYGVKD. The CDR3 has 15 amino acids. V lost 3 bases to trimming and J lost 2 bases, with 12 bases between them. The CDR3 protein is CAISDTATSTDTQYF. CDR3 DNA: TGTGCCATCAGTGACACAGCAACCTCCACAGATACGCAGTATTTT.

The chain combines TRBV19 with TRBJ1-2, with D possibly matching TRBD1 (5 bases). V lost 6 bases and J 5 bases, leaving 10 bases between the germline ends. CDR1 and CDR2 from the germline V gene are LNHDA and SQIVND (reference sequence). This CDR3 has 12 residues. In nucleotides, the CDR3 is TGTGCCAGTAGGCGCCCAGGGTATGGCTACACCTTC. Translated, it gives CASRRPGYGYTF.

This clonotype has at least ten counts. This CDR3 is CASSLRTGNSNEQFF. The CDR3 DNA reads as TGTGCCAGCAGTTTAAGGACAGGTAATTCCAATGAGCAGTTCTTC. This sequence joins TRBV12-3 or TRBV12-4 and TRBJ2-1; 7 bases align to TRBD1. V was clipped by 2 bases and J by 6 bases; unmatched bases: 7. CDR3 size: 15 residues.

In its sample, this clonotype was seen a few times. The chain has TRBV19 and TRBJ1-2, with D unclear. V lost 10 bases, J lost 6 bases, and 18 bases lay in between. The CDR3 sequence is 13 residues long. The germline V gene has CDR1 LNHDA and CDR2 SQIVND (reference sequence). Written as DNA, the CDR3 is TGTGCCACAACGATTGGGGAAGCCGATGGCTACACCTTC. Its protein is CATTIGEADGYTF. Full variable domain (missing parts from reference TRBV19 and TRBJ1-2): DGGITQSPKYLFRKEGQNVTLSCEQNLNHDAMYWYRQDPGQGLRLIYYSQIVNDFQKGDIAEGYSVSREKKESFPLTVTSAQKNPTAFYLCATTIGEADGYTFGSGTRLTVV.

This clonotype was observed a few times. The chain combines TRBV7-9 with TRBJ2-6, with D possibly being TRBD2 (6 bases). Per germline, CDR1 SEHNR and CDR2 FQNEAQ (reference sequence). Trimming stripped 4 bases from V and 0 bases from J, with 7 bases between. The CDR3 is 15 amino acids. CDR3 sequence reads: CASSSTSSGANVLTF. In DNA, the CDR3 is TGTGCCAGCAGCTCGACTAGCTCTGGGGCCAACGTCCTGACTTTC.

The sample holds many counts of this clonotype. For the CDR3, the DNA is TGCAGCGTCGTGGCTGGGACAGTAACTTTCTTT. This translates into CSVVAGTVTFF. This sequence joins TRBV29-1 and TRBJ1-1; 7 nucleotides match TRBD1. The length of the CDR3 is 11 residues. Germline V gene data show CDR1 as SQVTM and CDR2 as ANQGSEA. V trimming: 6 bases; J trimming: 12 bases; junction bases outside the gene matches: 10.

The CDR3 region is CASLFDTGLNTEAFF. The CDR3 DNA sequence: TGTGCCAGCCTCTTCGACACAGGGTTGAACACTGAAGCTTTCTTT. The V call is TRBV19, the J call TRBJ1-1; D might be TRBD1 (6 bases). The CDR3 is 15 amino acids. The germline V gene encodes CDR1 LNHDA and CDR2 SQIVND (reference sequence). The V gene lost 9 bases and the J gene lost 0 bases, with 17 bases spanning the gap.